A selection of T cell receptor beta chains follows, all from one sample in a study of blood T cell repertoires in COVID-19. Using immunoSEQ multiplex PCR, the repertoire was profiled, and TCRdb retains in-frame clones only, with some absent. The sample consists of over 150,000 clones, about four fifths of them appearing once. The sequencing sample was made of peripheral blood. Every receptor here comes from a woman over 75 with COVID-19, enrolled during active disease. Each CDR3 is given with its conserved first and last residue. D genes are given only for firm matches. Some rows mark clone size as missing; the rest say once, few, many or name a class of expanded clone.

NA | TRBD1 | TRBJ2-7 | TRBV7-8 | TGTGCCAGCAGCTTAGGGACAGGGTCCTACGAGCAGTACTTC | CASSLGTGSYEQYF
NA | NA | TRBJ2-5 | TRBV6-2/TRBV6-3 | TGTGCCAGCAGTTTTTCGCAAGAGACCCAGTACTTC | CASSFSQETQYF
NA | TRBD1 | TRBJ1-2 | TRBV19 | TGTGCCAGTAGTCCCCGGACAGGGGCTGGTGGCTACACCTTC | CASSPRTGAGGYTF
NA | NA | TRBJ1-5 | TRBV5-1 | TGCGCCAGCAGCGTGGGGCCGGGGCAGCCCCAGCATTTT | CASSVGPGQPQHF
NA | NA | TRBJ2-3 | TRBV3-1/TRBV3-2 | TGTGCCAGCAGCCAAGATCCAGGGGCGGCAGATACGCAGTATTTT | CASSQDPGAADTQYF
NA | TRBD1 | TRBJ1-2 | TRBV7-2 | TGTGCCAGCAGCCCGGACAGGGGGCGTCCCGGCTATGGCTACACCTTC | CASSPDRGRPGYGYTF
NA | TRBD1 | TRBJ1-1 | TRBV5-5 | TGTGCCAGCAGACCCGGGACAGGGTACACTGAAGCTTTCTTT | CASRPGTGYTEAFF
NA | TRBD1 | TRBJ1-6 | TRBV2 | TGTGCCAGCAGCGGACAGGGAAGTTCACCCCTCCACTTT | CASSGQGSSPLHF
NA | TRBD1 | TRBJ1-4 | TRBV19 | TGTGCCAGTAGTATCTTTGACAGGGTTGGTGAAAAACTGTTTTTT | CASSIFDRVGEKLFF
NA | NA | TRBJ2-2 | TRBV24-1 | TGTGCCACCAGTGATTTCGCCCGTCGGGGCACCGGGGAGCTGTTTTTT | CATSDFARRGTGELFF
NA | TRBD1 | TRBJ2-7 | TRBV7-2 | TGTGCCAGCAGCTTAGTAGCAGGGGGATCCTACGAGCAGTACTTC | CASSLVAGGSYEQYF
NA | NA | TRBJ2-5 | TRBV4-1 | TGCGCCAGCAGCCAAGCCCCAGGGGAACAAGAGACCCAGTACTTC | CASSQAPGEQETQYF
once | NA | TRBJ2-1 | TRBV5-1 | TGCGCCAGCAGCGGGGGCCAGCCTGGCAATGAGCAGTTCTTC | CASSGGQPGNEQFF
NA | TRBD1 | TRBJ1-1 | TRBV5-1 | TGCGCCAGCAGCTTGGGGATAGACAGGGGCACTGAAGCTTTCTTT | CASSLGIDRGTEAFF
NA | TRBD1 | TRBJ1-2 | TRBV7-2 | TGTGCCAGCAGCCCTCAGGGGACAGGGGGCTACTATGGCTACACCTTC | CASSPQGTGGYYGYTF
NA | NA | TRBJ2-1 | TRBV3-1/TRBV3-2 | TGTGCCAGCAGCCCCCGGGGACAAGGCAATGAGCAGTTCTTC | CASSPRGQGNEQFF
NA | TRBD2 | TRBJ2-5 | TRBV15 | TGTGCCACCAGCAGCCCAACTAGCGGGGATTCCCAAGAGACCCAGTACTTC | CATSSPTSGDSQETQYF
NA | NA | TRBJ2-2 | TRBV18 | TGTGCCAGCTCACCACCGTCGATGGCAGGGTACACCGGGGAGCTGTTTTTT | CASSPPSMAGYTGELFF
NA | TRBD2 | TRBJ2-1 | TRBV5-1 | TGCGCCAGCAGCTTGGGGGGACTAGCGGGAGCGGTCGATGAGCAGTTCTTC | CASSLGGLAGAVDEQFF
NA | NA | TRBJ1-2 | TRBV27 | TGTGCCAGCAGTTTCTCCAAAGTTCAGGGTACCTATGGCTACACCTTC | CASSFSKVQGTYGYTF